This is a list of T cell receptor beta chains from one sample in a study of blood T cell repertoires in COVID-19. Method: immunoSEQ multiplex PCR; TCRdb's copy keeps in-frame clones and lacks some. The sample yields fewer than 8,500 clones, about 89% seen once. The sample consisted of peripheral blood. The receptor set was obtained from a man aged 65 to 79 with active COVID-19. The CDR3 runs from the conserved cysteine through the conserved F or W. A D gene is named only where the DNA matches it firmly.

v_gene: TRBV11-3
d_gene: -
j_gene: TRBJ2-7
CDR3aa: CASSSGDGYEQYF
CDR3nt: TGTGCCAGCAGCTCAGGGGACGGCTACGAGCAGTACTTC

v_gene: TRBV14
d_gene: TRBD2
j_gene: TRBJ2-5
CDR3aa: CASSQVAGVKETQYF
CDR3nt: TGTGCCAGCAGCCAAGTCGCGGGGGTAAAAGAGACCCAGTACTTC

v_gene: TRBV3-1/TRBV3-2
d_gene: -
j_gene: TRBJ2-3
CDR3aa: CASSQDRIAADTQYF
CDR3nt: TGTGCCAGCAGCCAAGATCGGATAGCGGCAGATACGCAGTATTTT

v_gene: TRBV7-9
d_gene: TRBD2
j_gene: TRBJ2-1
CDR3aa: CASSAGTSGGAWNEQFF
CDR3nt: TGTGCCAGCAGCGCAGGGACTAGCGGGGGGGCCTGGAATGAGCAGTTCTTC

v_gene: TRBV6-1
d_gene: TRBD1
j_gene: TRBJ1-6
CDR3aa: CASSETRDRGLHF
CDR3nt: TGTGCCAGCAGTGAAACCCGGGACAGGGGCCTCCACTTT

v_gene: TRBV6-2/TRBV6-3
d_gene: TRBD1
j_gene: TRBJ1-4
CDR3aa: CASSTTGAHGEKLFF
CDR3nt: TGTGCCAGCAGTACGACAGGGGCCCATGGGGAAAAACTGTTTTTT

v_gene: TRBV13
d_gene: -
j_gene: TRBJ2-5
CDR3aa: CASGTGGTQYF
CDR3nt: TGTGCCAGCGGTACCGGGGGGACCCAGTACTTC

v_gene: TRBV27
d_gene: TRBD1
j_gene: TRBJ2-6
CDR3aa: CASSPGTGGYSGANVLTF
CDR3nt: TGTGCCAGCAGTCCTGGGACAGGGGGCTACTCTGGGGCCAACGTCCTGACTTTC

v_gene: TRBV5-1
d_gene: TRBD1
j_gene: TRBJ2-1
CDR3aa: CASSLATGQGYNEQFF
CDR3nt: TGCGCCAGCAGCTTGGCGACTGGACAGGGCTACAATGAGCAGTTCTTC

v_gene: TRBV27
d_gene: -
j_gene: TRBJ1-2
CDR3aa: CASSLTGTNYGYTF
CDR3nt: TGTGCCAGCAGTTTAACAGGGACGAACTATGGCTACACCTTC

v_gene: TRBV19
d_gene: -
j_gene: TRBJ1-2
CDR3aa: CASGHNYGYTF
CDR3nt: TGTGCCAGTGGACATAACTATGGCTACACCTTC

v_gene: TRBV27
d_gene: TRBD1
j_gene: TRBJ1-2
CDR3aa: CASTGTGTGYTF
CDR3nt: TGTGCCAGCACCGGGACAGGGACTGGCTACACCTTC

v_gene: TRBV5-4
d_gene: -
j_gene: TRBJ2-2
CDR3aa: CASSIDSANTGELFF
CDR3nt: TGTGCCAGCAGCATCGACAGCGCGAACACCGGGGAGCTGTTTTTT